Here is one TCR beta chain with its context. What it binds is unknown. The assay was immunoSEQ multiplex PCR, and TCRdb's table has in-frame clones only and misses some. The sample contains about 100,000 clones, approximately 86% of which appear only once. The sample originates from a study of T cell responses to AZD1222 COVID-19 vaccine. Study-level findings and limits: All repertoire sampling was performed exclusively after the peak T cell response. Following two doses of AZD1222, Spike-specific TCR breadth and depth rose. CD4 TCRs associated with vaccination spanned spike, dominating at 160-218 and 743-854.

The sequences come from peripheral blood, collected on day 0 of AZD1222 vaccination. The receptor was derived from an adult in good health.

CDR3 coding DNA: TGTGCCTGGAAGGCGAGCACAGATACGCAGTATTTT. Amino acids: CAWKASTDTQYF. The V and J genes are TRBV30 and TRBJ2-3; D is unclear. This CDR3 has 12 amino acids. V gave up 4 bases and J gave up 0 bases, with 5 bases separating them. In germline, CDR1 is GTSNPN, CDR2 SVGIG (reference sequence).